This entry lists 25 T cell receptor beta chains sequenced from one sample in a study of spatial heterogeneity in lung cancer. The time point here: sample taken at primary tumor resection. Unsorted whole RNA of tumor, nontumor lung or frozen PBMC was sequenced. TCRdb processed the 5' RACE reads anew with MiXCR; each CDR3 protein has one entry. The data show roughly 16,000 distinct CDR3 sequences, about 22% seen once. The specimen comprised PBMCs, sampled at surgery. Every receptor here comes from a female donor with early-stage non-small cell lung cancer.

This clonotype occurred many times. The rearrangement uses TRBV4-3 and TRBJ2-7; 7 bases are shared with TRBD2. CDR3 length equals 13 residues. J gave up 5 bases and V 3 bases, and 4 bases lay outside the gene matches. Per germline, CDR1 LGHNA and CDR2 YSLEER. The CDR3 nucleotides are TGCGCCAGCAGCCACGCGGGAGTGGACGAGCAGTACTTC. This sequence encodes CASSHAGVDEQYF.

The sample holds many counts of this clonotype. The rearrangement links TRBV7-2 to TRBJ2-3; a possible D gene is TRBD1 (6 bases). Germline-derived CDR1 and CDR2 are SGHTA and FQGNSA. V lost 1 base to trimming and J lost 4 bases, with 9 bases between them. The length of the CDR3 is 14 residues. The CDR3 DNA follows: TGTGCCAGCAGCTTAGGCAGGGGAGCAGATACGCAGTATTTT. Encoded protein: CASSLGRGADTQYF. The complete variable domain, with remaining parts taken from reference TRBV7-2 and TRBJ2-3, reads GAGVSQSPSNKVTEKGKDVELRCDPISGHTALYWYRQSLGQGLEFLIYFQGNSAPDKSGLPSDRFSAERTGGSVSTLTIQRTQQEDSAVYLCASSLGRGADTQYFGPGTRLTVL.

This clonotype was counted many times. This rearrangement joins TRBV29-1 to TRBJ2-3; no clear D. V lost 5 bases and J 3 bases, leaving 12 bases between the germline ends. Germline V gene data show CDR1 as SQVTM and CDR2 as ANQGSEA. CDR3 length equals 13 residues. The CDR3 region is CSVRPRSTDTQYF. In DNA form, the CDR3 reads TGCAGCGTTCGACCAAGATCGACAGATACGCAGTATTTT.

The rearrangement uses TRBV19 and TRBJ2-3, with D unresolved. V was clipped by 5 bases and J by 0 bases, with 12 bases between them. There are 15 residues in the CDR3. Germline values: CDR1 LNHDA, CDR2 SQIVND (reference sequence). CDR3 sequence: CASSSAFSSTDTQYF. CDR3 in DNA: TGTGCCAGTAGTTCGGCATTCTCTAGCACAGATACGCAGTATTTT.

The DNA of the CDR3 is TGTGCCAGCAGCGACAAGACTGGCAAGAAAGATACGCAGTATTTT. This encodes CASSDKTGKKDTQYF. This chain joins TRBV9 and TRBJ2-3, with D uncertain. Trimming removed 3 bases from V and 5 bases from J, with 16 bases in between. This CDR3 is 15 amino acids long. Germline-derived CDR1 and CDR2 are SGDLS and YYNGEE.

At least ten counts were recorded for this clonotype. V is TRBV6-1 and J is TRBJ2-3, with unresolved D. V dropped 5 bases and J dropped 6 bases, with 12 bases sitting between them. Germline V gene lookup returns CDR1 MNHNS and CDR2 SASEGT. The CDR3 has 13 residues. CDR3 residues: CASSQDLMDTQYF. Here the CDR3 DNA reads TGTGCCAGCAGTCAGGACCTTATGGATACGCAGTATTTT.

Many counts were recorded for this clonotype. V is TRBV18 and J is TRBJ1-2, with a possible D match to TRBD1 (6 bases). Between the trimmed V and J ends, which lost 5 bases and 0 bases, there was a span of 13 bases. CDR3 size: 15 residues. Per the germline V gene, CDR1 is KGHSH and CDR2 is LQKENI. CDR3 DNA: TGTGCCAGCTCATCAGAGACAGGTTCTAACTATGGCTACACCTTC. It yields the protein CASSSETGSNYGYTF.

This clonotype was seen a handful of times. This sequence joins TRBV11-2 and TRBJ1-6; weak D call: TRBD1 (5 bases). The V gene's germline CDR1 is SGHAT and CDR2 FQNNGV. Between the trimmed V and J ends, which lost 4 bases and 8 bases, there was a span of 15 bases. The CDR3 has 15 amino acids. This chain's CDR3 is CASSYGGVLDSPLHF. CDR3 DNA sequence: TGTGCCAGCAGCTACGGGGGGGTGCTGGATTCACCCCTCCACTTT.

This clonotype was recorded at least ten times. V usage is TRBV11-2 and J usage is TRBJ2-3, with D possibly matching TRBD1 (6 bases). This CDR3 is 16 amino acids long. Trimming left V 5 bases short and J 2 bases short, with 17 bases between. Germline CDR1 is SGHAT and CDR2 is FQNNGV. CDR3 in amino acids: CASSRTRGFYTDTQYF. The CDR3 nucleotides read TGTGCCAGCAGCCGGACCAGGGGCTTTTACACAGATACGCAGTATTTT. Full variable domain (rest looked up from reference TRBV11-2 and TRBJ2-3): EAGVAQSPRYKIIEKRQSVAFWCNPISGHATLYWYQQILGQGPKLLIQFQNNGVVDDSQLPKDRFSAERLKGVDSTLKIQPAKLEDSAVYLCASSRTRGFYTDTQYFGPGTRLTVL.

There are many counts of this clonotype. The chain uses TRBV24-1 and TRBJ2-1; D could derive from TRBD1 or TRBD2 (5 bases each). The V and J ends lost 4 bases and 7 bases respectively, with 25 bases between them. CDR1 and CDR2 (germline): KGHDR, SFDVKD. This CDR3 is 18 amino acids long. The chain's CDR3 is CATSDPFALVGDSNEQFF. The CDR3 coding sequence is TGTGCCACCAGTGACCCCTTCGCCCTAGTGGGGGATTCTAATGAGCAGTTCTTC.

This clonotype qualifies as medium-sized. The chain employs TRBV29-1 and TRBJ2-2; 9 positions match TRBD1. The CDR3 extends over 14 amino acids. In germline, CDR1 is SQVTM, CDR2 ANQGSEA. The V gene end was trimmed by 7 bases and the J gene end by 6 bases; junction bases not matched to a gene: 9. The CDR3 protein is CSAGQGNEAGELFF. The DNA of the CDR3 is TGCAGCGCCGGACAGGGGAACGAAGCCGGGGAGCTGTTTTTT.

The chain recombines TRBV28 with TRBJ2-7; possible D gene TRBD2, 5 bases. The CDR3 has 15 residues. Trimming took 2 bases from V and 0 from J, leaving 11 bases between them. Germline V gene lookup returns CDR1 MDHEN and CDR2 SYDVKM. The CDR3 bases are TGTGCCAGCAGTTTAATTGAGCGGAGCTCCTACGAGCAGTACTTC. It translates to CASSLIERSSYEQYF.

This clonotype is labeled medium-sized. The CDR3 spells CASSSTGTAGSEAFF. In DNA, the CDR3 is TGTGCCAGCAGCTCTACCGGGACCGCTGGTTCTGAAGCTTTCTTT. The chain couples TRBV7-9 to TRBJ1-1; D perhaps matches TRBD1 (5 bases). There are 15 residues in the CDR3. Germline-derived CDR1 and CDR2 are SEHNR and FQNEAQ (reference sequence). Between the trimmed V and J ends, which lost 4 bases and 6 bases, there was a span of 18 bases. Full variable domain (remainder filled in from reference TRBV7-9 and TRBJ1-1): DTGVSQNPRHKITKRGQNVTFRCDPISEHNRLYWYRQTLGQGPEFLTYFQNEAQLEKSRLLSDRFSAERPKGSFSTLEIQRTEQGDSAMYLCASSSTGTAGSEAFFGQGTRLTVV.

By sample fraction, this clonotype is medium-sized (0.01 to 0.1%). The chain couples TRBV7-2 to TRBJ2-7; no definite D call. The V end was cut by 5 bases, the J end by 2 bases, with 19 bases between. The CDR3 spans 16 residues. Germline CDR1 SGHTA, CDR2 FQGNSA. The CDR3 protein is CASSPQLTGQTYEQYF. DNA of the CDR3: TGTGCCAGCAGCCCCCAGCTTACGGGCCAGACCTACGAGCAGTACTTC.

This clonotype was seen repeatedly, ten times or more. This chain uses TRBV7-9 with TRBJ2-1; 7 nucleotides align to TRBD2. This CDR3 region has 12 residues. The junction had 4 bases not matched to a gene; V was cut back by 5 bases and J by 9 bases. Per the germline V gene, CDR1 is SEHNR and CDR2 is FQNEAQ (reference sequence). For the CDR3, the DNA is TGTGCCAGCAGCCCCGGGGGGATTGAGCAGTTCTTC. Its protein is CASSPGGIEQFF.

This chain joins TRBV20-1 and TRBJ2-7, with D perhaps matching TRBD1 (5 bases). The CDR3 length is 15 residues. CDR1 DFQATT and CDR2 SNEGSKA come from the germline V gene (reference sequence). V dropped 0 bases and J dropped 3 bases, with 15 bases sitting between them. The CDR3: CSARDALQDYYEQYF. In nucleotides, the CDR3 is TGCAGTGCTAGAGACGCCTTACAGGATTACTACGAGCAGTACTTC.

This clonotype has at least ten counts. The V and J genes are TRBV28 and TRBJ2-1, with 12 bases fitting TRBD2. V trimming: 5 bases; J trimming: 7 bases; junction bases outside the gene matches: 3. CDR1 MDHEN and CDR2 SYDVKM come from the germline V gene. The CDR3 loop spans 14 amino acids. CDR3 in amino acids: CASSPSGRENEQFF. In DNA form, the CDR3 reads TGTGCCAGCAGTCCTAGCGGGAGGGAGAATGAGCAGTTCTTC.

This clonotype occurred many times. This chain joins TRBV6-2 or TRBV6-3 and TRBJ2-7; 8 bases are shared with TRBD2. Germline V CDR1 and CDR2: MNHEY, SVGEGT. The CDR3 length is 15 residues. The V segment lost 6 bases and the J segment 5 bases; nucleotides outside the gene matches: 12. The CDR3 DNA is TGTGCCAGCAGACCTCCTCGGCGGGGGGCTCACGAGCAGTACTTC. The encoded protein is CASRPPRRGAHEQYF.

This clonotype has a count of ten or more. V is TRBV2 and J is TRBJ2-1, with D tentatively TRBD1 (6 bases). The V gene's germline CDR1 is SNHLY and CDR2 FYNNEI. The CDR3 is 13 residues long. V shed 3 bases and J shed 15 bases, with 18 bases lying between them. As DNA, the CDR3 is TGTGCCAGCAGTGATGAGGATGGGACATCCATGTTCTTC. It is translated as CASSDEDGTSMFF.

This clonotype was seen repeatedly, ten times or more. The chain joins TRBV13 to TRBJ2-7, with unresolved D. This CDR3 contains 13 residues. The V gene lost 1 base and the J gene lost 5 bases, with 9 bases spanning the gap. CDR1 and CDR2 (germline): PRHDT, FYEKMQ (reference sequence). DNA for the CDR3: TGTGCCAGCAGCTTAGCTCGCCGGGACGAGCAGTACTTC. It is translated as CASSLARRDEQYF.

This clonotype came up many times. The V call is TRBV5-1, the J call TRBJ1-1, with D perhaps TRBD1 (5 bases). V dropped 3 bases and J dropped 0 bases, with 9 bases sitting between them. Germline V CDR1 and CDR2: SGHRS, YFSETQ. This CDR3 is built from 14 residues. The CDR3 sequence: CASSSAGMNTEAFF. Here the CDR3 DNA reads TGCGCCAGCAGCTCCGCAGGGATGAACACTGAAGCTTTCTTT.

The chain employs TRBV7-6 and TRBJ2-7; D is perhaps TRBD2 (5 bases). The CDR3 contains 14 residues. V was shortened by 3 bases and J by 4 bases, with 13 bases between the two germline ends. The germline V gene has CDR1 SGHVS and CDR2 FNYEAQ. The CDR3 sequence: CASSFGNGIYEQYF. Here the CDR3 DNA reads TGTGCCAGCAGCTTTGGTAACGGGATATACGAGCAGTACTTC.

This clonotype qualifies as medium-sized. The genes are TRBV27 and TRBJ1-6, with D uncertain. Germline loops: CDR1 MNHEY, CDR2 SMNVEV (reference sequence). This CDR3 is built from 12 residues. V was pared by 2 bases and J by 10 bases, with 6 bases between. CDR3 loop: CASSLSFSPLHF. For the CDR3, the DNA is TGTGCCAGCAGTTTAAGTTTCTCACCCCTCCACTTT.

This chain joins TRBV30 and TRBJ2-7; 9 nucleotides line up with TRBD1. There are 14 residues in the CDR3. The V gene end was trimmed by 0 bases and the J gene end by 5 bases; junction bases not matched to a gene: 5. Germline V gene data show CDR1 as GTSNPN and CDR2 as SVGIG (reference sequence). CDR3 DNA sequence: TGTGCCTGGAGTGTACACAGGGGGCAAAACGAGCAGTACTTC. Encoded protein: CAWSVHRGQNEQYF.

Ten or more counts support this clonotype. This chain links TRBV29-1 with TRBJ1-5, with D maybe TRBD1 (5 bases). This CDR3 comprises 12 residues. Germline CDR1 and CDR2: SQVTM and ANQGSEA. V was cut by 3 bases and J by 8 bases, with 11 bases left in between. The DNA of the CDR3 is TGCAGCGTTGAGGTTGGGGGGGAGCCCCAGCATTTT. Its translation is CSVEVGGEPQHF.